This T cell receptor (beta chain) was sequenced in a study of response to subunit inactivated influenza vaccine. Study outcomes and limitations: That few new T cells are recruited by each seasonal influenza vaccination was the authors' suggestion.

A remark on this clonotype: Its antigen remains unidentified.

Germline V gene sequence: CDR1 MDHEN, CDR2 SYDVKM. The CDR3 consists of 12 residues. Trimming removed 6 bases from V and 5 bases from J, with 11 bases in between. TCRdb used MiXCR to reprocess the RT-PCR reads, holding one entry per CDR3 protein. The table records roughly 650,000 distinct CDR3 sequences, 15% to 17% of them present only once. The material was PBMCs from blood, obtained about 13 days after vaccination. This TCR came from a man in his forties or fifties who received an inactivated influenza vaccine. V gene TRBV28 combines with J gene TRBJ2-7, with D maybe TRBD2 (6 bases). Here the CDR3 DNA reads TGTGCCAGCAGCCAGACTAGGGACGAGCAGTACTTC. Encoded protein: CASSQTRDEQYF.